The clone carrying this TCR beta chain was counted once. The target antigen is unknown. The data stem from a study of blood T cells in healthy people across ages. The CDR3 is 15 amino acids. CDR1 and CDR2 (germline): SQVTM, ANQGSEA. The trim removed 3 bases at V and 7 bases at J, leaving 14 bases unmatched. General study findings and limits: The study found more naive CD4+ cells and higher diversity in long-lived than aged donors.

The authors ran a second PCR of roughly 6 to 12 cycles using a sample-barcoded 5' primer and a J-beta primer mix. TCRdb re-called the 5' RACE reads with MiXCR, one entry per CDR3 protein. The table records roughly 1,800,000 distinct CDR3 sequences, just under 50% of them present only once. The sequenced sample was blood. The chain uses TRBV29-1 and TRBJ1-2; TRBD1 matches 7 bases. This TCR derives from a woman between 35 and 50 years old in good health. The CDR3 nucleotides are TGCAGCGTTGACGGCAGGGGGGGAGAGGTCTTTGGCTACACCTTC. Encoded protein: CSVDGRGGEVFGYTF.